This T cell receptor beta chain was recovered during a study of blood T cells in healthy people across ages. This clonotype occurred many times. Antigen unknown. Peripheral blood samples of approximately 10 milliliters were drawn from each donor. Findings and caveats of the study: There was a strong correlation between TCR beta diversity and naive T cell percentage. Investigators treated diversity estimates from one million T cells as underestimates. Since the PBMCs were unsorted, naive and antigen-experienced cells could not be conclusively compared.

The authors ran a second PCR of roughly 6 to 12 cycles using a sample-barcoded 5' primer and a J-beta primer mix. TCRdb reprocessed the 5' RACE reads via MiXCR and lists one record per CDR3 protein. The sample shows 1.8 million or so distinct CDR3 sequences, about two fifths of them seen only once. This clonotype originated in a human donor in good health. Sequenced input: blood.

The CDR3: CASSPGTGWSYEQYF. For the CDR3, the DNA is TGCGCCAGCAGCCCCGGGACAGGGTGGTCCTACGAGCAGTACTTC. V gene TRBV4-1 combines with J gene TRBJ2-7; 9 bases match TRBD1. Per germline, CDR1 MGHRA and CDR2 YSYEKL. The CDR3 is made up of 15 amino acids. The ends lost 4 bases at V and 1 base at J; junction bases unmatched: 5.